This T cell receptor (beta chain) appears in the sequencing data of a study of blood T cells in healthy people across ages. Study-level findings and limits: Significant beta diversity loss was already apparent by age about 39, declining roughly linearly. Naive CD4+ cells and diversity were both higher in long-lived donors than in aged donors.

Remarks on this clonotype: The antigen remains unidentified.

Through a sample-barcoded 5' primer and a J-beta primer mix, a second PCR was run for roughly 6 to 11 cycles. TCRdb re-called the 5' RACE reads with MiXCR, one entry per CDR3 protein. The sample lists 700,000 to 850,000 distinct CDR3 sequences; 35% to 40% were seen once. CDR3 length: 13 amino acids. The germline gives CDR1 SGDLS, CDR2 YYNGEE. Trimming shortened V by 0 bases and J by 7 bases, and 7 bases separated the two germline ends. Sequenced material: blood. The clonotype originates from a man aged 18 to 29 in good health. The genes are TRBV9 and TRBJ2-2; no reliable D call. The CDR3 region has the DNA TGTGCCAGCAGCGTAGAACTAATCGGGGAGCTGTTTTTT. It is translated as CASSVELIGELFF.